Given below is one T cell receptor (beta chain) in context. This sample was taken from a study of blood T cells in healthy people across ages. Sample-barcoded 5' priming and a J-beta primer mix drove a second PCR of roughly 7 to 11 cycles. From the 5' RACE reads, TCRdb called clonotypes with MiXCR, one entry per CDR3 protein. The table records approximately 1.5 million distinct CDR3 sequences, around 35% of them present only once. Per germline, CDR1 MNHEY and CDR2 SVGAGI. With V trimmed by 0 bases and J by 6 bases, 4 bases remained unmatched. CDR3 length equals 16 residues. The sequenced material came from blood. The gene calls are TRBV6-5 and TRBJ2-3; 12 bases are a match to TRBD2. This clonotype was sampled from a woman aged 30 to 39 in good health. This CDR3 is CASSYSLTSGSDTQYF. The CDR3 DNA reads as TGTGCCAGCAGTTACTCCCTGACTAGCGGGAGCGATACGCAGTATTTT.